The 18 T cell receptor beta chains below were found in one sample sequenced in a study of shared clonotypes between healthy human individuals. Produced via immunoSEQ multiplex PCR; TCRdb's table is partial and in-frame only. The sample consists of some 450,000 clones, about 74% of them appearing once. The specimen was PBMCs. Receptor source: a woman aged 35 to 49 in good health. Some clones in this sample may be carry-over from other donors' samples.

The chain carries TRBV7-2 and TRBJ2-3; D remains ambiguous. CDR3 length: 15 amino acids. V was clipped by 1 base and J by 2 bases, with 10 bases between them. Looked up from germline, CDR1 is SGHTA and CDR2 is FQGNSA. The DNA of the CDR3 is TGTGCCAGCAGCTTAGACGGGCGCTTCACAGATACGCAGTATTTT. Translation: CASSLDGRFTDTQYF.

This clone was counted only a few times. This rearrangement joins TRBV30 to TRBJ2-3; a possible D gene is TRBD2 (6 bases). With 3 bases removed from V and 3 bases from J, the gap between germline ends came to 25 bases. Germline V gene lookup returns CDR1 GTSNPN and CDR2 SVGIG (reference sequence). The CDR3 sequence is 18 residues long. Here the CDR3 DNA reads TGTGCCTGGAGACTCGACTTAGGGGTCGGGAGAGAAACAGATACGCAGTATTTT. Amino acids: CAWRLDLGVGRETDTQYF.

The J gene is TRBJ1-1, the V gene TRBV9, with 10 bases lining up with TRBD1. Trimming cost V 4 bases and J 4 bases; bases outside gene matches: 4. The CDR3 sequence is 14 residues long. Germline CDR1 and CDR2: SGDLS and YYNGEE. CDR3 sequence reads: CASSQGQGLTEAFF. CDR3 DNA sequence: TGTGCCAGCAGCCAGGGACAGGGGCTCACTGAAGCTTTCTTT.

CDR3 loop: CASSSYQGLSGNTIYF. The DNA of the CDR3 is TGTGCCAGCAGTTCCTACCAGGGGCTCTCTGGAAACACCATATATTTT. The V and J genes are TRBV2 and TRBJ1-3, with D perhaps matching TRBD1 (6 bases). The CDR3 consists of 16 residues. Germline V CDR1 and CDR2: SNHLY, FYNNEI. The V end was cut by 5 bases, the J end by 0 bases, with 14 bases between.

V usage is TRBV30 and J usage is TRBJ1-1; D perhaps matches TRBD1 (5 bases). V lost 2 bases to trimming and J lost 4 bases, with 11 bases between them. From germline, CDR1 is GTSNPN and CDR2 SVGIG (reference sequence). The length of the CDR3 is 13 residues. In DNA, the CDR3 is TGTGCCTGGAGTTTCGCAGGGAGCACTGAAGCTTTCTTT. Amino acid sequence: CAWSFAGSTEAFF.

V gene TRBV27 combines with J gene TRBJ1-4, with TRBD1 as a possible D gene (6 bases). This CDR3 is built from 15 residues. V was shortened by 6 bases and J by 5 bases, with 16 bases between the two germline ends. Germline V CDR1 and CDR2: MNHEY, SMNVEV (reference sequence). CDR3 sequence (DNA): TGTGCCAGCAGGTGGCAGGGGCGGAAGAATGAAAAACTGTTTTTT. Translated, it gives CASRWQGRKNEKLFF. Full variable domain (remainder filled in from reference TRBV27 and TRBJ1-4): EAQVTQNPRYLITVTGKKLTVTCSQNMNHEYMSWYRQDPGLGLRQIYYSMNVEVTDKGDVPEGYKVSRKEKRNFPLILESPSPNQTSLYFCASRWQGRKNEKLFFGSGTQLSVL.

This clone was seen once. The rearrangement links TRBV7-2 to TRBJ2-7; D might be TRBD2 (5 bases). Between the trimmed V and J ends, which lost 1 base and 4 bases, there was a span of 8 bases. Germline V gene sequence: CDR1 SGHTA, CDR2 FQGNSA. CDR3 length: 13 amino acids. CDR3 sequence: CASSLGRGYEQYF. For the CDR3, the DNA is TGTGCCAGCAGCTTAGGACGCGGGTACGAGCAGTACTTC.

The chain is built from TRBV11-2 and TRBJ1-2, with D maybe TRBD1 (6 bases). Germline CDR1 SGHAT, CDR2 FQNNGV. CDR3 length equals 15 residues. Trimming cost V 5 bases and J 3 bases, with 16 bases left between them. The CDR3 reads CASSPAFGQYYGYTF. The CDR3 bases are TGTGCCAGCAGCCCCGCCTTTGGACAGTACTATGGCTACACCTTC.

Points on this clone: This specimen includes other DNA sequences encoding the same CDR3. The rearrangement links TRBV6-5 to TRBJ1-1; TRBD1 is a possible D gene (5 bases). V dropped 0 bases and J dropped 1 base, with 6 bases sitting between them. CDR1 and CDR2 from the germline V gene are MNHEY and SVGAGI. This CDR3 comprises 14 residues. Here the CDR3 DNA reads TGTGCCAGCAGTTACTCGAGGGGGAACACTGAAGCTTTCTTT. This codes for CASSYSRGNTEAFF.

This clone has just a few counts. The V and J genes are TRBV7-3 and TRBJ2-3, with 13 positions matching TRBD2. After removal of 6 bases from V and 6 bases from J, the junction contained 9 bases not matched to a gene. This CDR3 contains 16 residues. Germline CDR1 reads SGHTA; CDR2 reads FQGTGA. The DNA for the CDR3 is TGTGCCAGCAGTGACACTAGCGGGAGGGCCTTGGATACGCAGTATTTT. Its translation is CASSDTSGRALDTQYF.

The chain combines TRBV7-2 with TRBJ1-2, with D possibly matching TRBD1 (5 bases). The CDR3 is 16 amino acids. Germline loops: CDR1 SGHTA, CDR2 FQGNSA. Between the trimmed V and J ends, which lost 5 bases and 4 bases, there was a span of 20 bases. In DNA, the CDR3 is TGTGCCAGCAGCCCTAGCCTGGGACCGCGGCGCTATGGCTACACCTTC. Amino acids: CASSPSLGPRRYGYTF.

This clone has a single count. At one end the junction does not follow the germline gene, possibly because of a read error. The rearrangement uses TRBV5-4 and TRBJ2-7, with a weak D call TRBD1 (5 bases). This CDR3 is built from 14 residues. Germline lookup yields CDR1 SGHNT and CDR2 YYREEE (reference sequence). The CDR3 region has the DNA TGCGCCAGCAGCCAAGAGCAGGGTTTCTACGAGCAGTACTTC. Protein product: CASSQEQGFYEQYF.

The CDR3 here is CASSFLGMGEKLFF. The CDR3 DNA is TGTGCCAGCAGTTTTCTAGGGATGGGTGAAAAACTGTTTTTT. This chain connects TRBV27 to TRBJ1-4; D unclear. This CDR3 has 14 residues. Looked up from germline, CDR1 is MNHEY and CDR2 is SMNVEV (reference sequence). The V and J ends lost 3 bases and 7 bases respectively, with 12 bases between them.

This chain uses TRBV5-1 with TRBJ2-2, with a tentative D call TRBD2 (6 bases). This CDR3 spans 16 amino acids. Germline V CDR1 and CDR2: SGHRS, YFSETQ. Trimming left V 4 bases short and J 4 bases short, with 17 bases between. Here the CDR3 DNA reads TGCGCCAGCAGCCTCCGGGGGAGGAGTGGCACCGGGGAGCTGTTTTTT. Translation: CASSLRGRSGTGELFF.

This clone appeared once. The chain employs TRBV6-6 and TRBJ1-5, with D possibly being TRBD1 (5 bases). V lost 10 bases to trimming and J lost 5 bases, with 12 bases between them. CDR1 and CDR2 (germline): MNHNY, SVGAGI (reference sequence). The CDR3 extends over 12 amino acids. The CDR3 region has the DNA TGTGCCACCCGGGGGTGGGATCAGCCCCAGCATTTT. It translates to CATRGWDQPQHF.

In nucleotides, the CDR3 is TGTGCCAGCAGCCAAAGGGGGGATTCTAGCACAGATACGCAGTATTTT. Translating gives CASSQRGDSSTDTQYF. This rearrangement joins TRBV4-2 to TRBJ2-3, with D perhaps TRBD1 or TRBD2 (6 bases each). Germline V gene lookup returns CDR1 LGHNA and CDR2 YNFKEQ. CDR3 length equals 16 residues. V lost 2 bases and J 0 bases, leaving 12 bases between the germline ends.

The chain has TRBV28 and TRBJ1-5, with a weak D call TRBD1 (5 bases). V was shortened by 8 bases and J by 6 bases, with 20 bases between the two germline ends. Per the germline V gene, CDR1 is MDHEN and CDR2 is SYDVKM. The CDR3 consists of 15 residues. For the CDR3, the DNA is TGTGCCAGCGGGGGAGCGGGGTTGGATATTCAGCCCCAGCATTTT. It yields the protein CASGGAGLDIQPQHF. Looking up the rest from reference TRBV28 and TRBJ1-5 gives the full variable domain: DVKVTQSSRYLVKRTGEKVFLECVQDMDHENMFWYRQDPGLGLRLIYFSYDVKMKEKGDIPEGYSVSREKKERFSLILESASTNQTSMYLCASGGAGLDIQPQHFGDGTRLSIL.

The rearrangement joins TRBV5-1 to TRBJ2-2; a possible D gene is TRBD1 (5 bases). Looked up from germline, CDR1 is SGHRS and CDR2 is YFSETQ. This CDR3 region has 15 residues. The ends were cut back, 3 bases at V and 3 bases at J, with 12 bases in the middle. DNA of the CDR3: TGCGCCAGCAGCTCCCTAACAGGAGACACCGGGGAGCTGTTTTTT. This sequence encodes CASSSLTGDTGELFF.